This T cell receptor beta chain was profiled in a study of T cells in localized non-small cell lung cancer (dated by TCRdb to the early 2020s). About the study as a whole: T cell repertoires of fewer than 250 early-stage NSCLC patients were analyzed, with tumors being compared against uninvolved tumor-adjacent lungs. The cohort was made up of a few hundred treatment-naive NSCLC patients whose localized lung tumors had been resected. NSCLC patients had a mean age of approximately 70 years, and around 130 were male and around 99 female. Here is what the overall study found, with its caveats: Because multi-region tumor sequencing was not performed, intratumor heterogeneity could not be ruled out. A median of around 57 of the top 100 tumor clones turned up in the paired uninvolved adjacent lung, and around 27 of those clones also ranked among the top 100 of that same adjacent lung. Higher T cell density in blood was associated with longer overall survival, whereas higher clonality in adjacent lung was associated with shorter survival. Since the design was exploratory, TCR variables were selected using unadjusted p-values with no false-discovery rate correction. Uninvolved tumor-adjacent lung showed the highest T cell clonality, higher than tumor, which suggests more focused antigenic responses in the uninvolved tumor-adjacent lung.

TCR beta CDR3 regions were sequenced from DNA using the immunoSEQ Assay. In the authors' own workflow: T cell density was computed as TCR beta template counts normalized to usable DNA estimated by amplifying housekeeping genes. The preseqR package was used to estimate richness by extrapolating to 400,000 templates for PBMC samples and to 120,000 templates for tissue samples. Clonality was taken to be one minus Pielou's evenness. Tissue-enriched TCRs were identified by differential abundance testing using productive amino-acid clonotypes, minimum total count 5 and alpha 0.1. The Jaccard Index and the Morisita Overlap Index were used to measure repertoire overlap between compartments. GLIPH grouped TCR beta CDR3s together with public tetramer-defined viral CDR3s, and a viral motif had to include at least three viral sequences and also show V-gene enrichment. Entries here come from immuneACCESS through TCRdb and include only in-frame sequences with V and J called. Some clones fail to appear in such tables; in the studies checked, an unresolved V gene covers under half of the shortfall, and the cause of the remainder is unknown. That table furnishes V, J and clone size, whereas the DNA furnished D and trimming. The sample profile shows 75,000 to 85,000 clones; more than 70% of them were found once. The ten largest clones capture 8% to 10% of the sample.

Remarks on this clone: The target of this receptor is not known. Base qualities are not recorded, but no much larger clone differs from it by a single base.

At diagnosis, peripheral blood, uninvolved tumor-adjacent lung and tumor were collected and stored as a combination of fresh-frozen and FFPE material. Blood samples were analyzed as peripheral blood mononuclear cells for TCR repertoire profiling. Counted from cysteine to phenylalanine, this CDR3 has 16 amino acids. Kept here is only the CDR3 DNA, which spans 48 bases and is read in frame from base 1. Cut back by 0 bases and 7 bases, the V and J ends lie 19 bases apart. The germline V gene provides CDR1 MNHEY and CDR2 SVGAGI. This TCR was sampled from an older female donor with stage I lung adenocarcinoma. The specimen comprised peripheral blood, sampled before any cancer treatment. The receptor chain draws on TRBV6-5 and TRBJ2-7, and the D gene may be TRBD2, 7 bases matching. The bases are TGTGCCAGCAGTTACTCGGGGGGGGCTCAGGTCGGAGAGCAGTACTTC. The encoded protein is CASSYSGGAQVGEQYF.